Given below is one T cell receptor beta chain in context. Its antigen is currently unknown. This sample was included in a study of T-cell reconstitution after alpha-beta-depleted transplantation in children. Study-wide results and caveats: It was reported that alpha-beta T cells came from several hundred expanded graft clones (about two months after transplant). Certain patients had high TCRbeta diversity at day 60, and it came from recipient T cells and thymic progenitors that survived.

V was clipped by 3 bases and J by 3 bases; unmatched bases: 1. Germline assignment: CDR1 DFQATT and CDR2 SNEGSKA (reference sequence). This CDR3 has 13 residues. For TCRbeta, the library was prepared with unique molecular identifiers. TCRdb processed the PCR reads anew with MiXCR; each CDR3 protein has one entry. This table has about 210,000 distinct CDR3 sequences, approximately 15% appearing once. The clonotype originates from a male patient aged 2 to 9 who had a stem cell transplant for acute lymphoblastic leukemia, so the T cells may come from the graft donor. The sample consisted of PBMCs, mostly from graft donor cells, taken 360 days after TCRalphabeta/CD19-depleted stem cell transplant. V gene TRBV20-1 combines with J gene TRBJ1-5; the match to TRBD1 covers 8 bases. CDR3 DNA sequence: TGCAGTGCTAGGGACAGGGCCAATCAGCCCCAGCATTTT. Encoded protein: CSARDRANQPQHF.